The entry that follows covers one TCR beta chain sequence. Original processing notes: Amplification with reference gene primers provided the estimates of nucleated cell counts. Some clones are missing from TCRdb's copy, which holds only in-frame ones; the method was immunoSEQ multiplex PCR. That table furnishes V, J and clone size, whereas the DNA furnished D and trimming. The sample includes about 31,000 clones, about nine tenths of them seen just once. These data are taken from a study of blood T cell repertoires in COVID-19. The wider study: Acute and convalescent COVID-19 specimens originated in the United States, Italy and Spain. PBMCs, B-cell-depleted T cells, or T cells provided the cDNA or gDNA that made up the material.

The CDR3 sequence is 13 residues long. V lost 4 bases, J lost 4 bases, and 0 bases stayed unmatched. The chain is built from TRBV12-3 or TRBV12-4 and TRBJ1-1, with TRBD1 identical over 10 bases. The material sequenced was peripheral blood. The receptor comes from a human donor in a cohort sampled during active COVID-19. The CDR3 protein is CASSWDRGTEAFF. The CDR3 nucleotides read TGTGCCAGCAGTTGGGACAGGGGCACTGAAGCTTTCTTT.